A selection of T cell receptor beta chains follows, all from one sample in a study of CXCR3-negative and CXCR3-positive naive CD8 T cells. TCRdb reprocessed the 5' RACE reads; each CDR3 protein has one entry and no DNA is given. The table lists 100,000 or so distinct CDR3 sequences. Sequencing was performed on naive CXCR3+ CD8+ T cells from blood. The receptors originated from a human donor in good health. Some clones in this sample may be carry-over from other donors' samples. Both conserved end residues are part of each CDR3. The order of the fields is J gene, V gene, CDR3 length, CDR3 protein.

>TRBJ2-7|TRBV28|14
CASSFRGSSYEQYF
>TRBJ2-1|TRBV29-1|13
CSVEGATYNEQFF
>TRBJ2-7|TRBV2|13
CASRGQGAVEQYF
>TRBJ2-3|TRBV7-2|15
CASSLRGVSGDTQYF
>TRBJ2-2|TRBV2|13
CASSSPVGGELFF
>TRBJ2-4|TRBV29-1|13
CSVVGTSKNIQYF
>TRBJ1-1|TRBV19|15
CASSMWDRGDTEAFF
>TRBJ2-3|TRBV5-1|16
CASSGTSGGVTDTQYF
>TRBJ2-1|TRBV7-8|13
CASSFGTPNEQFF
>TRBJ2-7|TRBV28|14
CASSLYGGGYEQYF
>TRBJ2-5|TRBV20-1|16
CSAREGRLAGLETQYF